Listed here are 23 T cell receptor beta chains from one sample, sequenced in a study of blood T cell repertoires in COVID-19. Clones were read by immunoSEQ multiplex PCR, and TCRdb kept only the in-frame ones, dropping some. The data contain about 110,000 clones, 84% of them singletons. The sequencing sample was made of peripheral blood. The receptors originated from a human donor in a cohort sampled during active COVID-19.

V and J are TRBV11-2 and TRBJ2-5, with a weak D call TRBD2 (5 bases). The length of the CDR3 is 14 residues. Germline CDR1 and CDR2: SGHAT and FQNNGV. The germline V and J ends were trimmed by 5 bases and 6 bases, with 16 bases remaining between them. The CDR3 region has the DNA TGTGCCAGCAGCCCCCTTCGGAGGCTGCAGACCCAGTACTTC. Its translation: CASSPLRRLQTQYF.

V usage is TRBV16 and J usage is TRBJ2-1; a weak D match, TRBD2 (6 bases). Germline CDR1 is KGHSY and CDR2 is FQNENV. V gave up 3 bases and J gave up 11 bases, with 8 bases separating them. The CDR3 contains 11 residues. CDR3 nucleotide sequence: TGTGCCAGCAGCCAGCGGGACCAGCAGTTCTTC. Encoded protein: CASSQRDQQFF.

The chain recombines TRBV9 with TRBJ2-1, with 9 bases matching TRBD2. V lost 3 bases, J lost 8 bases, and 18 bases stayed unmatched. Per the germline V gene, CDR1 is SGDLS and CDR2 is YYNGEE. The length of the CDR3 is 18 residues. DNA for the CDR3: TGTGCCAGCAGCGAAGGCCTAGCGGGAAGTGGGGGACGGGATGAGCAGTTCTTC. Its translation: CASSEGLAGSGGRDEQFF.

The V and J genes are TRBV7-3 and TRBJ2-3; D possibly corresponds to TRBD2 (6 bases). V lost 3 bases, J lost 0 bases, and 16 bases lay in between. The germline CDR1 and CDR2 sequences are SGHTA and FQGTGA. The CDR3 length is 17 residues. CDR3 DNA: TGTGCCAGCAGCTTGGGATCCCTAGCGACTAGCACAGATACGCAGTATTTT. It specifies CASSLGSLATSTDTQYF. Together with reference TRBV7-3 and TRBJ2-3, the CDR3 gives the full variable domain: GAGVSQTPSNKVTEKGKYVELRCDPISGHTALYWYRQSLGQGPEFLIYFQGTGAADDSGLPNDRFFAVRPEGSVSTLKIQRTERGDSAVYLCASSLGSLATSTDTQYFGPGTRLTVL.

The CDR3 DNA follows: TGTGCCAGCCGAGGACTAGCGGGAGGCGAGCAGTACGTC. Amino acid sequence: CASRGLAGGEQYV. The V and J genes are TRBV28 and TRBJ2-7; TRBD2 matches at 14 bases. The germline V gene has CDR1 MDHEN and CDR2 SYDVKM. The CDR3 sequence is 13 residues long. Germline trimming cut 8 bases from V and 6 bases from J; bases unmatched to any gene: 3.

The rearrangement links TRBV12-3 or TRBV12-4 to TRBJ1-4; D is unresolved. This CDR3 is built from 13 residues. V was trimmed by 4 bases and J by 8 bases, leaving 11 bases between them. The CDR3 sequence is CASSYRSREKLFF. The CDR3 DNA sequence: TGTGCCAGCAGTTACAGATCACGGGAAAAACTGTTTTTT.

V usage is TRBV9 and J usage is TRBJ1-1; a weak D match, TRBD1 (5 bases). This CDR3 has 14 amino acids. Germline values: CDR1 SGDLS, CDR2 YYNGEE. V lost 0 bases, J lost 3 bases, and 9 bases lay in between. The CDR3 region has the DNA TGTGCCAGCAGCGTAGCTCAGGGTTACACTGAAGCTTTCTTT. It specifies CASSVAQGYTEAFF.

The chain has TRBV29-1 and TRBJ2-7, with 9 nucleotides matching TRBD1. Trimming took 1 base from V and 4 from J; bases not matched to a gene: 8. The CDR3 is 15 amino acids. The germline V gene encodes CDR1 SQVTM and CDR2 ANQGSEA. CDR3 coding DNA: TGCAGCGTTGAAGGGGGCACAGGGGGCGCATACGAGCAGTACTTC. Translated, it gives CSVEGGTGGAYEQYF.

The rearrangement uses TRBV28 and TRBJ1-5; D is uncertain. Trimming pared 5 bases from V and 0 bases from J, leaving 17 bases between. CDR1 is MDHEN, CDR2 SYDVKM, per germline. This CDR3 region has 17 residues. CDR3: CASSPATGSSSNQPQHF. CDR3 coding DNA: TGTGCCAGCAGTCCGGCGACCGGGTCGTCTAGCAATCAGCCCCAGCATTTT.

This clone was detected only a few times. This chain joins TRBV7-9 and TRBJ2-2; no firm D call. V was trimmed by 0 bases and J by 5 bases, leaving 10 bases between them. Germline V CDR1 and CDR2: SEHNR, FQNEAQ (reference sequence). The CDR3 sequence is 15 residues long. The CDR3 nucleotides are TGTGCCAGCAGCTTAGCTGGCGCTAGAACCGGGGAGCTGTTTTTT. It encodes CASSLAGARTGELFF.

This clone has only one observation. The chain employs TRBV10-3 and TRBJ2-3, with 12 bases lining up with TRBD1. Germline V gene data show CDR1 as ENHRY and CDR2 as SYGVKD. With 3 bases clipped from V and 6 bases from J, the junction kept 7 bases outside the gene matches. The CDR3 consists of 16 residues. The CDR3 bases are TGTGCCATCAGTGAAGGGACAGGGGGCGGCTCGGATACGCAGTATTTT. It encodes CAISEGTGGGSDTQYF.

This clone was counted once. V usage is TRBV6-5 and J usage is TRBJ1-1, with TRBD1 matching over 9 bases. The J segment lost 3 bases and the V segment lost 6 bases, leaving 8 bases of the junction unmatched. The CDR3 length is 15 residues. The germline V gene encodes CDR1 MNHEY and CDR2 SVGAGI. The CDR3 region is CASSQQGAKDTEAFF. In nucleotides, the CDR3 is TGTGCCAGCAGCCAACAGGGGGCAAAGGACACTGAAGCTTTCTTT.

This clone has just one count. The genes are TRBV3-1 (or the pseudogene TRBV3-2) and TRBJ1-5, with D perhaps TRBD1 (5 bases). The CDR3 runs 13 residues. Germline V gene lookup returns CDR1 LGHDT and CDR2 YNNKEL (reference sequence). V lost 6 bases and J 3 bases, leaving 9 bases between the germline ends. For the CDR3, the DNA is TGTGCCAGCAGGGGGGGGGTCAATCAGCCCCAGCATTTT. It specifies CASRGGVNQPQHF.

This clone has only one observation. This sample also contains other DNA sequences that code for the same CDR3. This rearrangement joins TRBV5-1 to TRBJ1-4; 7 bases are a match to TRBD1. The CDR3 is made up of 14 amino acids. The J segment lost 8 bases and the V segment lost 0 bases, leaving 4 bases of the junction unmatched. Germline CDR1 SGHRS, CDR2 YFSETQ. The CDR3 loop is CASSLGQGGEKLFF. The CDR3 DNA follows: TGCGCCAGCAGCTTGGGACAGGGTGGGGAAAAACTGTTTTTT.

This chain links TRBV30 with TRBJ1-5; D is undetermined. The CDR3 consists of 13 residues. V was clipped by 1 base and J by 0 bases, with 4 bases between them. CDR1 and CDR2 (germline): GTSNPN, SVGIG (reference sequence). The DNA of the CDR3 is TGTGCCTGGAGTGCACTTAGCAATCAGCCCCAGCATTTT. Translated, it gives CAWSALSNQPQHF.

This clone was counted a few times. The chain carries TRBV29-1 and TRBJ2-7, with TRBD2 matching over 7 bases. This CDR3 is built from 15 residues. The V segment lost 4 bases and the J segment 1 base; nucleotides outside the gene matches: 10. Germline V gives CDR1 SQVTM, CDR2 ANQGSEA. The CDR3: CSVGGSLTNSYEQYF. The CDR3 bases are TGCAGCGTTGGCGGGAGTCTCACCAATTCCTACGAGCAGTACTTC.

The genes are TRBV4-2 and TRBJ2-1; possibly TRBD2 for D (7 bases). The CDR3 spans 14 residues. From germline, CDR1 is LGHNA and CDR2 YNFKEQ. The V end lost 1 base, the J end lost 8 bases, and 12 bases lay between the germline ends. The CDR3 DNA follows: TGTGCCAGCAGCCAAGGGGGGAGGGGGTATGAGCAGTTCTTC. Protein: CASSQGGRGYEQFF.

With respect to this clone: An end of the junction differs from the germline gene, which may be a read error. This chain uses TRBV11-2 with TRBJ1-3, with D possibly matching TRBD1 (5 bases). There are 16 residues in the CDR3. Germline V gives CDR1 SGHAT, CDR2 FQNNGV. The CDR3 is CASSLDSLLTGNTIYF. The DNA of the CDR3 is TGTGCCAGCAGCCTAGACAGTCTCTTAACTGGAAACACCATATATTTT. The complete variable domain, with remaining parts taken from reference TRBV11-2 and TRBJ1-3, reads EAGVAQSPRYKIIEKRQSVAFWCNPISGHATLYWYQQILGQGPKLLIQFQNNGVVDDSQLPKDRFSAERLKGVDSTLKIQPAKLEDSAVYLCASSLDSLLTGNTIYFGEGSWLTVV.

The chain joins TRBV30 to TRBJ1-2; a weak D match, TRBD1 (6 bases). Germline lookup yields CDR1 GTSNPN and CDR2 SVGIG (reference sequence). Trimming pared 7 bases from V and 2 bases from J, leaving 17 bases between. This CDR3 spans 14 amino acids. The CDR3, as DNA: TGTGCCTCCACCCCAGGGGCCCTCAACTATGGCTACACCTTC. Protein: CASTPGALNYGYTF.

This clone was observed a handful of times. The chain joins TRBV7-9 to TRBJ1-2; tentatively, D is TRBD1 (5 bases). In germline, CDR1 is SEHNR, CDR2 FQNEAQ (reference sequence). The CDR3 runs to 15 residues. The germline V and J ends were trimmed by 3 bases and 0 bases, with 11 bases remaining between them. The CDR3 DNA reads as TGTGCCAGCAGCTTCGCTCAGGGATCTAACTATGGCTACACCTTC. Translating gives CASSFAQGSNYGYTF.

This CDR3 is CASNTGGKLFF. In nucleotides, the CDR3 is TGTGCCAGCAACACCGGGGGAAAACTGTTTTTT. The rearrangement joins TRBV12-3 or TRBV12-4 to TRBJ1-4; D is possibly TRBD1 (5 bases). This CDR3 region has 11 residues. Trimming removed 7 bases from V and 10 bases from J, with 10 bases in between.

The chain couples TRBV4-1 to TRBJ1-2; 10 nucleotides match TRBD1. The CDR3 is 15 residues long. The germline V gene encodes CDR1 MGHRA and CDR2 YSYEKL. The trim removed 2 bases at V and 7 bases at J, leaving 7 bases unmatched. The CDR3 nucleotides are TGCGCCAGCAGCCAATGGGACAGGGGATTGGGTGGCTACACCTTC. Its protein is CASSQWDRGLGGYTF.

The chain is built from TRBV30 and TRBJ1-1, with TRBD1 as a possible D gene (6 bases). V was pared by 3 bases and J by 2 bases, with 13 bases between. Germline V gene sequence: CDR1 GTSNPN, CDR2 SVGIG (reference sequence). CDR3 length: 14 residues. The CDR3 loop is CAWRRGRFNTEAFF. The CDR3 DNA follows: TGTGCCTGGAGGAGGGGGAGATTCAACACTGAAGCTTTCTTT.